The 29 T cell receptor beta chains listed next were all sequenced from one sample in a study of T cell responses to AZD1222 COVID-19 vaccine. Sequencing was performed with immunoSEQ multiplex PCR; in TCRdb, only in-frame clones are kept and a portion is missing. This sample has about 92,000 clones, with about nine tenths found just once. Sequenced here: peripheral blood, sampled on day 0 of AZD1222 vaccination. The receptors were sampled from an adult in good health.

This clone is a singleton in its sample. The chain couples TRBV6-1 to TRBJ1-2, with D perhaps TRBD1 (5 bases). The CDR3 loop spans 14 amino acids. V was pared by 2 bases and J by 8 bases, with 15 bases between. Germline values: CDR1 MNHNS, CDR2 SASEGT. The CDR3: CASSESLTGEGYTF. For the CDR3, the DNA is TGTGCCAGCAGTGAATCTTTGACGGGGGAAGGCTACACCTTC.

This chain joins TRBV11-3 and TRBJ1-1; no definite D call. This CDR3 region has 14 residues. Germline CDR1 SGHNT, CDR2 YENEEA. Trimming removed 1 base from V and 5 bases from J, with 11 bases in between. CDR3 sequence: CASSLGGRETEAFF. The CDR3 nucleotides are TGTGCCAGCAGCTTAGGAGGACGTGAAACTGAAGCTTTCTTT. Combining the CDR3 with reference TRBV11-3 and TRBJ1-1 gives the whole variable domain EAGVVQSPRYKIIEKKQPVAFWCNPISGHNTLYWYLQNLGQGPELLIRYENEEAVDDSQLPKDRFSAERLKGVDSTLKIQPAELGDSAVYLCASSLGGRETEAFFGQGTRLTVV.

V and J are TRBV7-2 and TRBJ1-1, with D hard to call. The CDR3 is made up of 13 amino acids. Germline assignment: CDR1 SGHTA and CDR2 FQGNSA. V lost 5 bases and J 1 base, leaving 8 bases between the germline ends. CDR3 nucleotides: TGTGCCAGCAGCCGTCAGAGGAACACTGAAGCTTTCTTT. This sequence encodes CASSRQRNTEAFF. Supplemented by reference TRBV7-2 and TRBJ1-1, the full variable domain reads GAGVSQSPSNKVTEKGKDVELRCDPISGHTALYWYRQSLGQGLEFLIYFQGNSAPDKSGLPSDRFSAERTGGSVSTLTIQRTQQEDSAVYLCASSRQRNTEAFFGQGTRLTVV.

The chain combines TRBV6-5 with TRBJ2-5; D might be TRBD2 (6 bases). The CDR3 length is 14 residues. Germline V CDR1 and CDR2: MNHEY, SVGAGI. V was clipped by 7 bases and J by 2 bases, with 14 bases between them. CDR3 DNA sequence: TGTGCCAGCAATCGGGACTCCGTACAAGAGACCCAGTACTTC. This sequence encodes CASNRDSVQETQYF.

The chain joins TRBV9 to TRBJ1-3; D perhaps matches TRBD1 (5 bases). Trimming cost V 4 bases and J 0 bases, with 14 bases left between them. Germline CDR1 is SGDLS and CDR2 is YYNGEE. The CDR3 has 16 residues. CDR3 sequence: CASSNNPGLSGNTIYF. The CDR3 DNA reads as TGTGCCAGCAGCAACAACCCGGGACTCTCTGGAAACACCATATATTTT.

The chain combines TRBV28 with TRBJ1-5, with D tentatively TRBD1 (6 bases). The CDR3 has 13 residues. Germline loops: CDR1 MDHEN, CDR2 SYDVKM. Trimming removed 7 bases from V and 2 bases from J, with 9 bases in between. CDR3 in DNA: TGTGCCAGCAAGGCAGGGGGCAATCAGCCCCAGCATTTT. Protein product: CASKAGGNQPQHF.

The V gene is TRBV5-4, the J gene TRBJ2-1; perhaps TRBD1 as D (6 bases). V shed 4 bases and J shed 5 bases, with 16 bases lying between them. Germline-derived CDR1 and CDR2 are SGHNT and YYREEE (reference sequence). The CDR3 sequence is 15 residues long. CDR3 bases: TGTGCCAGCAGCCCAGACAGGATGAGGAACAATGAGCAGTTCTTC. Protein sequence: CASSPDRMRNNEQFF. The entire variable domain, with the rest obtained from reference TRBV5-4 and TRBJ2-1, is as follows: ETGVTQSPTHLIKTRGQQVTLRCSSQSGHNTVSWYQQALGQGPQFIFQYYREEENGRGNFPPRFSGLQFPNYSSELNVNALELDDSALYLCASSPDRMRNNEQFFGPGTRLTVL.

CDR3 residues: CSVSGTSGAETQYF. The CDR3 DNA reads TGCAGCGTGTCCGGGACTAGCGGGGCAGAGACCCAGTACTTC. V usage is TRBV29-1 and J usage is TRBJ2-5, with 13 nucleotides matching TRBD2. Trimming cost V 6 bases and J 4 bases; bases outside gene matches: 5. Germline CDR1 SQVTM, CDR2 ANQGSEA. The CDR3 is 14 residues long.

The chain links TRBV4-3 to TRBJ2-2; D ambiguous. The CDR3 is 16 amino acids. Trimming shortened V by 2 bases and J by 1 base, and 11 bases separated the two germline ends. CDR1 is LGHNA and CDR2 is YSLEER in the germline V gene. CDR3 coding DNA: TGCGCCAGCAGCCAAACACGTCCCCTGAACACCGGGGAGCTGTTTTTT. This encodes CASSQTRPLNTGELFF.

The V gene is TRBV2, the J gene TRBJ1-3, with a possible D match to TRBD1 (5 bases). Germline assignment: CDR1 SNHLY and CDR2 FYNNEI. Trimming took 5 bases from V and 0 from J, leaving 8 bases between them. CDR3 length equals 14 residues. In DNA form, the CDR3 reads TGTGCCAGCAGTACAGGTTCCTCTGGAAACACCATATATTTT. Translated: CASSTGSSGNTIYF.

The rearrangement links TRBV19 to TRBJ2-2; D remains unclear. Per the germline V gene, CDR1 is LNHDA and CDR2 is SQIVND (reference sequence). The CDR3 length is 14 residues. Trimming removed 6 bases from V and 4 bases from J, with 12 bases in between. In nucleotides, the CDR3 is TGTGCCAGTAGGGTGCGCAGAGGCACCGGGGAGCTGTTTTTT. It specifies CASRVRRGTGELFF.

The rearrangement links TRBV4-1 to TRBJ2-3; 11 bases are a match to TRBD2. Looked up from germline, CDR1 is MGHRA and CDR2 is YSYEKL. Losses at the gene ends were 0 bases for V and 5 bases for J; bases not matched to a gene: 4. CDR3 length: 16 amino acids. The CDR3 DNA reads as TGCGCCAGCAGCCAAGAGGTAGCGGGGGGGCAAGATACGCAGTATTTT. Protein: CASSQEVAGGQDTQYF.

The chain has TRBV7-9 and TRBJ2-5; TRBD2 matches 12 bases. The CDR3 spans 18 residues. Germline V gene sequence: CDR1 SEHNR, CDR2 FQNEAQ (reference sequence). The V and J ends lost 5 bases and 3 bases, in that order; junction bases with no gene match: 13. CDR3 sequence: CASSPGQGRTSGKETQYF. The CDR3 region has the DNA TGTGCCAGCAGCCCCGGGCAGGGACGGACTAGCGGGAAAGAGACCCAGTACTTC.

The chain combines TRBV7-2 with TRBJ2-5; 7 bases fit TRBD2. The CDR3 extends over 15 amino acids. J gave up 4 bases and V 5 bases, and 10 bases lay outside the gene matches. The germline V gene has CDR1 SGHTA and CDR2 FQGNSA. As DNA, the CDR3 is TGTGCCAGCAGCCAATTTGGGCTAGCGGCAGAGACCCAGTACTTC. The encoded protein is CASSQFGLAAETQYF.

V usage is TRBV6-5 and J usage is TRBJ1-5, with D maybe TRBD1 (5 bases). Germline V gene data show CDR1 as MNHEY and CDR2 as SVGAGI. Trimming removed 6 bases from V and 2 bases from J, with 14 bases in between. The CDR3 covers 15 residues. The CDR3 DNA sequence: TGTGCCAGCAGAAGGGACTTTATTGGCAATCAGCCCCAGCATTTT. It specifies CASRRDFIGNQPQHF.

This rearrangement joins TRBV7-2 to TRBJ2-1, with D tentatively TRBD2 (6 bases). V dropped 0 bases and J dropped 6 bases, with 15 bases sitting between them. The CDR3 spans 16 residues. Germline V lookup: CDR1 SGHTA, CDR2 FQGNSA. CDR3 in DNA: TGTGCCAGCAGCTTAGCGGGACTCCAAACATCCAATGAGCAGTTCTTC. Residues: CASSLAGLQTSNEQFF.

The CDR3 bases are TGTGCCAGCAGCTTAGACAGGAGCTCTGGAAACACCATATATTTT. Translation: CASSLDRSSGNTIYF. The V call is TRBV7-2, the J call TRBJ1-3; weak D call: TRBD1 (5 bases). V was pared by 1 base and J by 0 bases, with 7 bases between. This CDR3 has 15 residues. Per the germline V gene, CDR1 is SGHTA and CDR2 is FQGNSA.

V usage is TRBV5-1 and J usage is TRBJ1-4; possibly TRBD1 for D (6 bases). The CDR3 loop spans 14 amino acids. Germline V lookup: CDR1 SGHRS, CDR2 YFSETQ. The V gene lost 4 bases and the J gene lost 8 bases, with 15 bases spanning the gap. The CDR3 is CASSTGRTEEKLFF. The CDR3 DNA is TGCGCCAGCAGCACAGGGAGGACGGAAGAAAAACTGTTTTTT.

V is TRBV6-2 or TRBV6-3 and J is TRBJ1-2, with D hard to call. This CDR3 is built from 12 residues. CDR1 is MNHEY, CDR2 SVGEGT, per germline. Trimming took 5 bases from V and 6 from J, leaving 10 bases between them. The CDR3, as DNA: TGTGCCAGCAGTCATCAAATGGATGGCTACACCTTC. Protein sequence: CASSHQMDGYTF.

The genes are TRBV3-1 (or the pseudogene TRBV3-2) and TRBJ1-4; D ambiguous. The CDR3 sequence is 13 residues long. Per germline, CDR1 LGHDT and CDR2 YNNKEL (reference sequence). V was cut by 5 bases and J by 0 bases, with 4 bases left in between. CDR3 protein: CASSYATNEKLFF. The DNA for the CDR3 is TGTGCCAGCAGCTACGCAACTAATGAAAAACTGTTTTTT.

This chain connects TRBV6-5 to TRBJ1-2, with D perhaps matching TRBD1 (5 bases). V lost 7 bases and J 4 bases, leaving 10 bases between the germline ends. This CDR3 region has 12 residues. Germline-derived CDR1 and CDR2 are MNHEY and SVGAGI. The CDR3 sequence is CASMLDSYGYTF. The CDR3 DNA sequence: TGTGCCAGCATGTTAGACAGCTATGGCTACACCTTC.

The gene calls are TRBV9 and TRBJ2-2; D not resolved. CDR3 size: 15 residues. V gave up 0 bases and J gave up 6 bases, with 12 bases separating them. Germline V gene data show CDR1 as SGDLS and CDR2 as YYNGEE. DNA for the CDR3: TGTGCCAGCAGCGTAGCTGCTAGGCGGTCCGGGGAGCTGTTTTTT. It encodes CASSVAARRSGELFF. Looking up the rest from reference TRBV9 and TRBJ2-2 gives the full variable domain: DSGVTQTPKHLITATGQRVTLRCSPRSGDLSVYWYQQSLDQGLQFLIQYYNGEERAKGNILERFSAQQFPDLHSELNLSSLELGDSALYFCASSVAARRSGELFFGEGSRLTVL.

The V gene is TRBV19, the J gene TRBJ1-2, with TRBD1 as a possible D gene (6 bases). The ends were cut back, 4 bases at V and 2 bases at J, with 11 bases in the middle. Germline assignment: CDR1 LNHDA and CDR2 SQIVND (reference sequence). There are 14 residues in the CDR3. CDR3 nucleotides: TGTGCCAGTAGTAACCAGGGGCAAAACTATGGCTACACCTTC. Protein sequence: CASSNQGQNYGYTF.

This clone was seen once. The chain is built from TRBV15 and TRBJ1-5, with unresolved D. The V end was cut by 0 bases, the J end by 3 bases, with 9 bases between. The germline V gene has CDR1 LNHNV and CDR2 YYDKDF (reference sequence). The CDR3 sequence is 15 residues long. The CDR3 coding sequence is TGTGCCACCAGCAGAGACAACGCCTTCAATCAGCCCCAGCATTTT. It specifies CATSRDNAFNQPQHF.

J is TRBJ1-1 and V is TRBV11-1; D perhaps matches TRBD1 (5 bases). The germline V gene has CDR1 SGHAT and CDR2 FQDESV (reference sequence). V was clipped by 3 bases and J by 12 bases, with 11 bases between them. The CDR3 totals 11 residues. CDR3 nucleotide sequence: TGTGCCAGCAGCTTGAGAGGGGTTCCTTTCTTT. Amino acid sequence: CASSLRGVPFF.

This clone was found once. The DNA of the CDR3 is TGTGCCAGCAGTTACCGGGACAATAGTGAAGCTTTCTTT. It codes for CASSYRDNSEAFF. The chain recombines TRBV6-5 with TRBJ1-1; D is possibly TRBD1 (6 bases). Trimming pared 2 bases from V and 7 bases from J, leaving 11 bases between. Germline values: CDR1 MNHEY, CDR2 SVGAGI. This CDR3 has 13 amino acids.

This clone has a handful of counts. The chain couples TRBV3-1 (or the pseudogene TRBV3-2) to TRBJ1-2; D not certain. V was shortened by 0 bases and J by 8 bases, with 16 bases between the two germline ends. Germline values: CDR1 LGHDT, CDR2 YNNKEL (reference sequence). The CDR3 contains 15 residues. The CDR3, as DNA: TGTGCCAGCAGCCAAGATCTGAATATGGGGAGGGGCTACACCTTC. Translating gives CASSQDLNMGRGYTF.

The V call is TRBV19, the J call TRBJ2-6; unclear D gene. The CDR3 loop spans 17 amino acids. Germline V gives CDR1 LNHDA, CDR2 SQIVND (reference sequence). The ends were cut back, 0 bases at V and 3 bases at J, with 12 bases in the middle. CDR3 DNA sequence: TGTGCCAGTAGTATAGATATAGGCAGCTATGGGGCCAACGTCCTGACTTTC. Encoded protein: CASSIDIGSYGANVLTF.

V and J are TRBV5-4 and TRBJ1-4; 10 nucleotides match TRBD1. The CDR3 sequence is 16 residues long. The trim removed 2 bases at V and 7 bases at J, leaving 8 bases unmatched. Germline V CDR1 and CDR2: SGHNT, YYREEE (reference sequence). The CDR3 DNA reads as TGTGCCAGCAGCTTCGGGCCCGGGACAGGGGTTGAAAAACTGTTTTTT. Protein product: CASSFGPGTGVEKLFF.